The sequence of this TCR beta chain was determined in a study of glioma-infiltrating T cells after dendritic cell vaccination. Study summary: Glioblastoma patients came from Phase I and II dendritic cell vaccination trials. Autologous tumor lysate-pulsed dendritic cell vaccination was given between the early 2000s and the early 2010s.

Comments on this clone: Its antigen is still unknown.

CDR3 length: 18 residues. The study, taken as a whole, reports: Survival was not directly related to TCR clonality in these patients.

Sequencing was performed with immunoSEQ multiplex PCR; in TCRdb, only in-frame clones are kept and a portion is missing. In the table there are roughly 96,000 clones, 79% of which are singletons. The starting material was blood, obtained before dendritic cell vaccination. The chain uses TRBV21-1 and TRBJ2-1; the table's D gene call, TRBD2, was not cross checked with the DNA. TRBV21-1 corresponds to a pseudogene. The sequence was obtained from a human donor with glioblastoma. CDR3 sequence (DNA): TGTGCCAGCAGCCCTCGCCCACAGCGGGCTAGCTCCTACAATGAGCAGTTCTTC. This sequence encodes CASSPRPQRASSYNEQFF.